This TCR beta chain originates from a study of memory B cells and T cells in multiple sclerosis. Of note for this clone: Its antigen is unidentified.

The V gene's germline CDR1 is SGHRS and CDR2 YFSETQ. V lost 0 bases to trimming and J lost 3 bases, with 10 bases between them. The CDR3 has 15 residues. Study-level findings and limits: Clone-set sizes differed between compartments, so shared clonotype counts needed normalization.

TCRdb's copy holds only in-frame clones and misses some; the assay was immunoSEQ multiplex PCR. The data hold roughly 14,000 clones, with approximately 70% observed a single time. The sequence derives from a human donor with multiple sclerosis. The chain employs TRBV5-1 and TRBJ1-5; D perhaps matches TRBD1 (5 bases). The sample comprised memory (CD45RO+) CD4+ T cells from blood. The CDR3 bases are TGCGCCAGCAGCTTGGAGGGACTCCTCAATCAGCCCCAGCATTTT. This codes for CASSLEGLLNQPQHF.